Following are 9 T cell receptor beta chains from one sample sequenced in a study of blood T cell repertoires in COVID-19. This table comes from immunoSEQ multiplex PCR, and its TCRdb copy is limited to in-frame clones, with some not included. The data show 55,000 to 90,000 clones, more than 75% seen once. Sequencing was carried out using peripheral blood. All receptors come from a woman in her fifties or sixties with acute or convalescent COVID-19.

V usage is TRBV11-1 and J usage is TRBJ2-7, with D tentatively TRBD2 (5 bases). Between the trimmed V and J ends, which lost 1 base and 0 bases, there was a span of 7 bases. This CDR3 has 14 amino acids. The germline V gene encodes CDR1 SGHAT and CDR2 FQDESV (reference sequence). CDR3 amino acids: CASSLGLASYEQYF. CDR3 sequence (DNA): TGTGCCAGCAGCTTAGGCCTAGCCTCCTACGAGCAGTACTTC.

V gene TRBV5-1 combines with J gene TRBJ2-5; TRBD2 matches 8 bases. The CDR3 totals 14 residues. Germline V CDR1 and CDR2: SGHRS, YFSETQ. V lost 3 bases to trimming and J lost 5 bases; unmatched junction nucleotides: 6. CDR3 region: CASSYGLAGETQYF. The CDR3 DNA follows: TGCGCCAGCAGCTACGGACTAGCCGGGGAGACCCAGTACTTC.

The rearrangement joins TRBV30 to TRBJ1-5, with 10 nucleotides matching TRBD1. The CDR3 totals 15 residues. Germline-derived CDR1 and CDR2 are GTSNPN and SVGIG (reference sequence). Germline trimming cut 4 bases from V and 7 bases from J; bases unmatched to any gene: 10. As DNA, the CDR3 is TGTGCCTGGACCTCTGGGGACAGGGGCCAACAGCCCCAGCATTTT. Translation gives CAWTSGDRGQQPQHF.

The chain recombines TRBV12-3 or TRBV12-4 with TRBJ1-5, with D tentatively TRBD1 (5 bases). The CDR3 runs to 13 residues. The V end lost 2 bases, the J end lost 4 bases, and 6 bases lay between the germline ends. This CDR3 is CASSLKGNQPQHF. CDR3 nucleotide sequence: TGTGCCAGCAGTTTAAAGGGGAATCAGCCCCAGCATTTT.

The chain is built from TRBV7-8 and TRBJ2-1; 9 bases line up with TRBD2. Germline CDR1 SGHVS, CDR2 FQNEAQ. The CDR3 totals 12 residues. J lost 13 bases, V lost 4 bases, and 5 bases had no gene match. Written as DNA, the CDR3 is TGTGCCAGCAGCTATGCTAGCGGGGAACAGTTCTTC. Its protein product is CASSYASGEQFF.

The genes are TRBV4-1 and TRBJ2-5; 7 nucleotides match TRBD2. The germline V gene encodes CDR1 MGHRA and CDR2 YSYEKL. V trimming: 0 bases; J trimming: 4 bases; junction bases outside the gene matches: 5. There are 15 residues in the CDR3. The CDR3 protein is CASSQDQGGGETQYF. Written as DNA, the CDR3 is TGCGCCAGCAGCCAAGATCAGGGCGGGGGAGAGACCCAGTACTTC.

The CDR3 loop reads CASSLQGFKDTGELFF. As DNA, the CDR3 is TGTGCCAGCAGCCTACAGGGCTTCAAAGACACCGGGGAGCTGTTTTTT. This rearrangement joins TRBV6-4 to TRBJ2-2, with TRBD1 as a possible D gene (6 bases). The CDR3 spans 16 residues. In germline, CDR1 is MRHNA, CDR2 SNTAGT. V was clipped by 6 bases and J by 3 bases, with 17 bases between them.

The chain is built from TRBV3-1 (or the pseudogene TRBV3-2) and TRBJ2-3, with TRBD2 identical over 10 bases. The CDR3 is made up of 15 amino acids. J lost 6 bases, V lost 2 bases, and 5 bases had no gene match. Germline CDR1 and CDR2: LGHDT and YNNKEL (reference sequence). The CDR3 DNA follows: TGTGCCAGCAGCCAAAGCGGGGGGGCTAGGGATACGCAGTATTTT. Encoded protein: CASSQSGGARDTQYF.

This chain joins TRBV19 and TRBJ2-7; a possible D gene is TRBD1 (6 bases). The V gene's germline CDR1 is LNHDA and CDR2 SQIVND (reference sequence). Trimming shortened V by 3 bases and J by 3 bases, and 12 bases separated the two germline ends. This CDR3 comprises 14 residues. The CDR3 sequence is CASSIQHRDYEQYF. In DNA, the CDR3 is TGTGCCAGTAGTATTCAGCACAGGGACTACGAGCAGTACTTC.